The entry below gives a single T cell receptor (beta chain) sequence along with its context. This sample stems from a study of patients and donors after allogeneic stem cell transplantation. TCRdb re-called the RT-PCR reads through MiXCR, storing one row per CDR3 protein. There are a few hundred thousand distinct CDR3 sequences in the sample; approximately 14% occur only once, and around 10% lies in the top ten. The sample was blood, either unsorted or a sorted T cell fraction (not recorded which). This TCR was sampled from a human donor who was either an allogeneic HSCT recipient or a stem cell or donor lymphocyte infusion donor (not recorded which). It is not recorded whose cells these are; they may come from a transplant donor.

The CDR3 is CSARGGQGANYGYTF. The CDR3 DNA follows: TGCAGTGCTAGAGGAGGACAGGGGGCGAACTATGGCTACACCTTC. The chain combines TRBV20-1 with TRBJ1-2; 11 bases are a match to TRBD1. Germline assignment: CDR1 DFQATT and CDR2 SNEGSKA (reference sequence). The trim removed 1 base at V and 2 bases at J, leaving 3 bases unmatched. This CDR3 is built from 15 residues.